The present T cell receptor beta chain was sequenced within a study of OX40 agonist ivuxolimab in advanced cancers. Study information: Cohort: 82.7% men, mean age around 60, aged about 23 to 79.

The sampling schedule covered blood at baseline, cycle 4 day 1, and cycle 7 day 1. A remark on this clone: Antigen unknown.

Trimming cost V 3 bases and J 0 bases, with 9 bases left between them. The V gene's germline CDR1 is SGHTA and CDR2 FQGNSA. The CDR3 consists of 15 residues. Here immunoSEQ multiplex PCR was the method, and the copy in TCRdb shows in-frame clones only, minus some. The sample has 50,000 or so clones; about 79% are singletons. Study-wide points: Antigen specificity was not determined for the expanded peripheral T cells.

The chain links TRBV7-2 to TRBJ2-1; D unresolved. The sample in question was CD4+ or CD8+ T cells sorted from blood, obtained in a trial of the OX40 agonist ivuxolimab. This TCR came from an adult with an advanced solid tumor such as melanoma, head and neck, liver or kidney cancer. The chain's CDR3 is CASSLTRSSYNEQFF. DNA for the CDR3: TGTGCCAGCAGCTTGACTCGGAGCTCCTACAATGAGCAGTTCTTC. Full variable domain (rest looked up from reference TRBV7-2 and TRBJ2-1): GAGVSQSPSNKVTEKGKDVELRCDPISGHTALYWYRQSLGQGLEFLIYFQGNSAPDKSGLPSDRFSAERTGGSVSTLTIQRTQQEDSAVYLCASSLTRSSYNEQFFGPGTRLTVL.